A selection of T cell receptor beta chains follows, all from one sample in a study of blood T cell repertoires in COVID-19. Assay: immunoSEQ multiplex PCR; the TCRdb copy retains only in-frame clones and omits some. In the table there are roughly 200,000 clones, 86% of which are singletons. Sequenced material: PBMCs or T cells enriched from blood (not recorded which). The receptors shown here come from a woman between 40 and 55 years old in a cohort exposed to, infected with or recovered from COVID-19 (not recorded which). Both conserved end residues are part of each CDR3. The order of the fields is clone size, V gene, J gene, D gene, CDR3 DNA, CDR3 protein. A D gene is named only where the DNA matches it firmly. Size values are once, few and many counts, or a class for expanded clones, and some rows have none.

.	TRBV5-1	TRBJ2-3	TRBD2	TGCGCCAGCAGCTTGGCCGTAGCGGGGGTGACAGATACGCAGTATTTT	CASSLAVAGVTDTQYF
once	TRBV12-3/TRBV12-4	TRBJ2-7	.	TGTGCCAGCAGCTCTATCTACGAGCAGTACTTC	CASSSIYEQYF
.	TRBV28	TRBJ1-2	TRBD1	TGTGCCAGCAGTTCCAGATTGATGACAGGGTATTGGTATGGCTACACCTTC	CASSSRLMTGYWYGYTF
.	TRBV30	TRBJ1-1	.	TGTGCCTGGAGTTCAGGAAACACTGAAGCTTTCTTT	CAWSSGNTEAFF
.	TRBV5-4	TRBJ1-1	TRBD1	TGTGCCAGCTGGGTTTGGACAGGGCACACTGAAGCTTTCTTT	CASWVWTGHTEAFF
.	TRBV7-2	TRBJ1-2	TRBD1	TGTGCCAGCAGCTTAGTACCCCCGGGGCAGGGGGCCAGGGGCTACACCTTC	CASSLVPPGQGARGYTF
once	TRBV15	TRBJ2-4	TRBD1	TGTGCCACCAGCAGAAGACAGGGGGTGGCCAAAAACATTCAGTACTTC	CATSRRQGVAKNIQYF
.	TRBV5-1	TRBJ2-7	.	TGCGCCAGCAGCTTGCACAGGCCCTACGAGCAGTACTTC	CASSLHRPYEQYF
.	TRBV29-1	TRBJ1-2	.	TGCAGCGTTGAAGATCAGGCAGGGTTGGTGGTAGGTGGCTACACCTTC	CSVEDQAGLVVGGYTF
.	TRBV9	TRBJ2-1	TRBD2	TGTGCCAGCAGCGTAGTGGGGTCGGGGGTAGCGGGAATTTATGATGAGCAGTTCTTC	CASSVVGSGVAGIYDEQFF
.	TRBV5-1	TRBJ2-1	TRBD2	TGCGCCAGCAGCTTGGTTAGCGGGGTATACAATGAGCAGTTCTTC	CASSLVSGVYNEQFF
.	TRBV19	TRBJ1-5	TRBD1	TGTGCCAGTAGTATCGACAGGGGCCACCGGCAGCCCCAGCATTTT	CASSIDRGHRQPQHF
.	TRBV7-6	TRBJ2-1	TRBD2	TGTGCCAGCAGCTTAGGAAGCGGGAGGGCCCTGTATGAGCAGTTCTTC	CASSLGSGRALYEQFF
.	TRBV19	TRBJ2-1	.	TGTGCCAGTAGGGAGGGGGCTTCATACAATGAGCAGTTCTTC	CASREGASYNEQFF
.	TRBV10-1	TRBJ2-3	.	TGCGCCAGCAGTGGGGGGCACCAAGGTACAGATACGCAGTATTTT	CASSGGHQGTDTQYF
.	TRBV28	TRBJ2-7	.	TGTGCCAGCAGTTTGGAGCTCGGAGGAGGGGTTAACTACGAGCAGTACTTC	CASSLELGGGVNYEQYF
.	TRBV7-9	TRBJ1-1	.	TGTGCCAGCAGCTTAGGGCCAAAGGAAGCTTTCTTT	CASSLGPKEAFF
.	TRBV18	TRBJ2-5	.	TGTGCCAGCTCACTAGTTTCGGTGATTTCGGAGACCCAGTACTTC	CASSLVSVISETQYF
.	TRBV6-5	TRBJ1-2	TRBD1	TGTGCCAGCAGTACGGACAGGGCCTATGGCTACACCTTC	CASSTDRAYGYTF
.	TRBV7-8	TRBJ2-1	.	TGTGCCAGCAGCCCCCGACTGCCCACCTCGTTCTTC	CASSPRLPTSFF
.	TRBV21-1	TRBJ1-4	.	TGTGCCAGCAGCGAAGCACAGGGAAGGAAGGATTGTGAAAAACTGTTTTTT	CASSEAQGRKDCEKLFF
.	TRBV3-1/TRBV3-2	TRBJ1-1	TRBD1	TGTGCCAGCAGCCAATCCGAAGACAGGGGGCACACTGAAGCTTTCTTT	CASSQSEDRGHTEAFF
.	TRBV29-1	TRBJ1-2	.	TGCAGCGTTAACAGGGTTCTTCGAGCTAACTATGGCTACACCTTC	CSVNRVLRANYGYTF
.	TRBV28	TRBJ1-4	.	TGTGCCAGCAGTTTAGGTCGGGGTGCTGGTAATGAAAAACTGTTTTTT	CASSLGRGAGNEKLFF
.	TRBV7-8	TRBJ1-1	.	TGTGCCAGCAGCTTAGGCGGGGGGGTGAATTTAGGAGCTTTCTTT	CASSLGGGVNLGAFF
.	TRBV28	TRBJ1-6	.	TGTGCCAGCAGTTCTCCCCCGGGAAAGGACCTCCACTTT	CASSSPPGKDLHF
.	TRBV11-3	TRBJ2-3	.	TGTGCCAGCAGCCGATCCAGCGGCGCCGATACGCAGTATTTT	CASSRSSGADTQYF
.	TRBV19	TRBJ1-1	.	TGTGCCAGTACTTCTCTGTTCAACACTGAAGCTTTCTTT	CASTSLFNTEAFF
.	TRBV18	TRBJ2-7	TRBD1	TGTGCCAGCTCACCGGGACAGGGCGCCTACGAGCAGTACTTC	CASSPGQGAYEQYF
.	TRBV4-1	TRBJ1-2	.	TGCGCCAGCAGCCAAGAAGGTGCGGGGCCGGATGGCTACACCTTC	CASSQEGAGPDGYTF
.	TRBV24-1	TRBJ2-1	TRBD1	TGTGCCACCAGTGACCGGGACAGAAGTTACAATGAGCAGTTCTTC	CATSDRDRSYNEQFF
.	TRBV27	TRBJ2-3	TRBD1	TGTGCCAGCAGTCGACCCCGGGGAAGGGGGCGCGTTGCCACAGATACGCAGTATTTT	CASSRPRGRGRVATDTQYF
.	TRBV12-3/TRBV12-4	TRBJ1-1	.	TGTGCCAGCAGTTGGGGGGGGACTGAAGCTTTCTTT	CASSWGGTEAFF
.	TRBV28	TRBJ2-7	.	TGTGCCAGCAGTTTTCCTCGGAAGAAGCGAGTCTCCTACGAGCAGTACTTC	CASSFPRKKRVSYEQYF
.	TRBV10-2	TRBJ1-5	.	TGCGCCAGCAGTCCGGGACGGGGGAATCAGCCCCAGCATTTT	CASSPGRGNQPQHF
.	TRBV6-5	TRBJ1-3	TRBD1	TGTGCCAGCAGTTACTCGAAGGGGACAGGGGGAAACACCATATATTTT	CASSYSKGTGGNTIYF
.	TRBV28	TRBJ1-2	.	TGTGCCAGCAGTTTCATGGACAGCTATGGCTACACCTTC	CASSFMDSYGYTF
.	TRBV11-2	TRBJ1-6	.	TGTGCCAGCAGCTTAGTAAGGGGGAGAAATTCACCCCTCCACTTT	CASSLVRGRNSPLHF
.	TRBV2	TRBJ2-5	TRBD2	TGTGCCAGCAGTCAAGGACTAGCGGGAGATGAAGAGACCCAGTACTTC	CASSQGLAGDEETQYF
few	TRBV15	TRBJ1-2	.	TGTGCCACCAGCGGAGGGAAGCGGACGGGAGGCTACACCTTC	CATSGGKRTGGYTF
.	TRBV7-9	TRBJ1-1	TRBD1	TGTGCCAGCAGCTCCCTACAGGGGGTGAACACTGAAGCTTTCTTT	CASSSLQGVNTEAFF
.	TRBV5-1	TRBJ2-7	.	TGCGCCAGCAGCTTGGGTCTACTCCAAGACACCTACGAGCAGTACTTC	CASSLGLLQDTYEQYF
.	TRBV5-1	TRBJ1-4	.	TGCGCCAGCAGCTTGGACACCAATGAAAAACTGTTTTTT	CASSLDTNEKLFF
.	TRBV18	TRBJ1-4	.	TGTGCCAGCTCACCAACTGGTATTGCAACTAATGAAAAACTGTTTTTT	CASSPTGIATNEKLFF
.	TRBV4-1	TRBJ1-5	TRBD1	TGCGCCAGCAGCCAAGGATACAGGGGCAACCAGCCCCAGCATTTT	CASSQGYRGNQPQHF
.	TRBV7-2	TRBJ2-3	TRBD1	TGTGCCAGCAGCTTCTTCCCGGGACAGGCTGGATTCAGCACAGATACGCAGTATTTT	CASSFFPGQAGFSTDTQYF
.	TRBV9	TRBJ1-2	.	TGTGCCAGCAGCGTAGAGCCTAGCGCTATTTTCTATGGCTACACCTTC	CASSVEPSAIFYGYTF
.	TRBV2	TRBJ1-2	TRBD1	TGTGCCAGCAGTGAAGTCGGGAACGCAGGGGGTAAGGGCTACACCTTC	CASSEVGNAGGKGYTF
.	TRBV5-1	TRBJ2-3	.	TGCGCCAGCAGCTCCAGGTCCGATACGCAGTATTTT	CASSSRSDTQYF
once	TRBV11-2	TRBJ2-7	TRBD2	TGTGCCAGCAGCTGGGGACTAGCTGGCGAGCAGTACTTC	CASSWGLAGEQYF
once	TRBV10-3	TRBJ1-4	.	TGTGCCATCAGTGAGTCGACTCGGGGGGCCGGTGAAAAACTGTTTTTT	CAISESTRGAGEKLFF
.	TRBV6-5	TRBJ2-2	.	TGTGCCAGCAGTTACTCGATCGCCAGTCTCACCGGGGAGCTGTTTTTT	CASSYSIASLTGELFF
once	TRBV9	TRBJ2-7	TRBD2	TGTGCCAGCACCCCGGGACTAGGTTCCTACGAGCAGTACTTC	CASTPGLGSYEQYF